These 16 T cell receptor beta chains originate from one sample sequenced in a study of blood T cell repertoires in COVID-19. This table comes from immunoSEQ multiplex PCR, and its TCRdb copy is limited to in-frame clones, with some not included. The table shows over 250,000 clones, with around 79% occurring only once. Sequenced sample: peripheral blood. The source of these receptors is a woman aged 80 or over with acute or convalescent COVID-19.

V gene TRBV6-5 combines with J gene TRBJ2-3, with 9 bases identical to TRBD1. The CDR3 is made up of 13 amino acids. Germline V gene lookup returns CDR1 MNHEY and CDR2 SVGAGI. The V and J ends lost 11 bases and 4 bases, in that order; junction bases with no gene match: 7. For the CDR3, the DNA is TGTGCCCTGGGGGACAGGGCCCCAGATACGCAGTATTTT. Encoded protein: CALGDRAPDTQYF.

This clone was seen only a few times. The chain employs TRBV3-1 (or the pseudogene TRBV3-2) and TRBJ1-4, with TRBD1 identical over 7 bases. Trimming took 4 bases from V and 8 from J; bases not matched to a gene: 7. This CDR3 comprises 14 residues. CDR1 LGHDT and CDR2 YNNKEL come from the germline V gene (reference sequence). Here the CDR3 reads CASSPRDRREKLFF. The CDR3, as DNA: TGTGCCAGCAGCCCCAGGGACAGACGGGAAAAACTGTTTTTT.

The chain joins TRBV6-5 to TRBJ1-6, with TRBD1 identical over 8 bases. The CDR3 sequence is 14 residues long. After removal of 2 bases from V and 8 bases from J, the junction contained 2 bases not matched to a gene. Germline CDR1 is MNHEY and CDR2 is SVGAGI. The CDR3 region is CASSYQDRDSPLHF. The CDR3 coding sequence is TGTGCCAGCAGTTACCAGGACAGGGATTCACCCCTCCACTTT.

The rearrangement links TRBV19 to TRBJ2-1; 7 bases match TRBD1. Germline V CDR1 and CDR2: LNHDA, SQIVND (reference sequence). After removal of 5 bases from V and 10 bases from J, the junction contained 8 bases not matched to a gene. CDR3 length: 13 residues. The CDR3 DNA sequence: TGTGCCAGTAGTGAGATATGGGGACAGGAGCAGTTCTTC. Translating it yields CASSEIWGQEQFF.

This clone was detected only a few times. V and J are TRBV4-1 and TRBJ1-4; D gene unclear. The germline CDR1 and CDR2 sequences are MGHRA and YSYEKL. This CDR3 region has 16 residues. V was cut by 4 bases and J by 3 bases, with 15 bases left in between. CDR3 residues: CASSPQQRVANEKLFF. CDR3 DNA: TGCGCCAGCAGCCCCCAACAGAGGGTAGCTAATGAAAAACTGTTTTTT.

This clone was seen once. This chain connects TRBV11-2 to TRBJ1-5, with D possibly TRBD1 on 5 matching bases. The V gene's germline CDR1 is SGHAT and CDR2 FQNNGV. Trimming left V 5 bases short and J 2 bases short, with 13 bases between. The CDR3 length is 15 residues. The CDR3 is CASSLEAGGNQPQHF. CDR3 in DNA: TGTGCCAGCAGCCTGGAGGCGGGGGGCAATCAGCCCCAGCATTTT.

The chain has TRBV28 and TRBJ1-1, with D unclear. CDR3 length: 13 residues. V gave up 5 bases and J gave up 5 bases, with 12 bases separating them. Germline CDR1 reads MDHEN; CDR2 reads SYDVKM. The CDR3 loop is CASSTLRVTEAFF. In DNA form, the CDR3 reads TGTGCCAGCAGTACCCTTCGGGTGACTGAAGCTTTCTTT.

This chain uses TRBV5-1 with TRBJ2-1, with 9 nucleotides matching TRBD1. Trimming took 1 base from V and 7 from J; bases not matched to a gene: 18. The V gene's germline CDR1 is SGHRS and CDR2 YFSETQ. This CDR3 has 19 residues. The CDR3 DNA reads as TGCGCCAGCAGCTTGTCCCCCTCCCTGTTCGGACAGGGGTATAATGAGCAGTTCTTC. As protein: CASSLSPSLFGQGYNEQFF.

This clone was seen a few times. The chain has TRBV9 and TRBJ1-4; 10 bases align to TRBD1. With 0 bases clipped from V and 7 bases from J, the junction kept 6 bases outside the gene matches. The CDR3 extends over 16 amino acids. Germline V gene sequence: CDR1 SGDLS, CDR2 YYNGEE. The CDR3 loop is CASSVADRGLGEKLFF. In nucleotides, the CDR3 is TGTGCCAGCAGCGTAGCCGACAGGGGGCTTGGTGAAAAACTGTTTTTT.

This clone was observed a handful of times. The rearrangement uses TRBV5-1 and TRBJ2-2; tentative D call: TRBD1 (5 bases). Germline CDR1 is SGHRS and CDR2 is YFSETQ. Trimming stripped 0 bases from V and 5 bases from J, with 11 bases between. The CDR3 is made up of 15 amino acids. The DNA for the CDR3 is TGCGCCAGCAGCTTGGGGCTAGGGGATACCGGGGAGCTGTTTTTT. It translates to CASSLGLGDTGELFF. Complete variable domain (other parts from reference TRBV5-1 and TRBJ2-2): KAGVTQTPRYLIKTRGQQVTLSCSPISGHRSVSWYQQTPGQGLQFLFEYFSETQRNKGNFPGRFSGRQFSNSRSEMNVSTLELGDSALYLCASSLGLGDTGELFFGEGSRLTVL.

This clone turned up a few times. This sequence joins TRBV28 and TRBJ1-2, with D possibly matching TRBD1 (6 bases). V gave up 4 bases and J gave up 7 bases, with 10 bases separating them. The CDR3 spans 12 residues. CDR1 MDHEN and CDR2 SYDVKM come from the germline V gene. Here the CDR3 reads CASSSGTSGYTF. CDR3 in DNA: TGTGCCAGCAGTTCCGGGACATCTGGCTACACCTTC.

The genes are TRBV12-5 and TRBJ2-5, with 13 positions matching TRBD2. This CDR3 spans 16 amino acids. Germline CDR1 is LGHNT and CDR2 is FRNRAP. The J segment lost 5 bases and the V segment lost 6 bases, leaving 9 bases of the junction unmatched. The CDR3 here is CASGPGTSGKGETQYF. Here the CDR3 DNA reads TGTGCTAGTGGCCCTGGGACTAGCGGGAAAGGGGAGACCCAGTACTTC.

The chain couples TRBV5-1 to TRBJ2-3; 7 nucleotides match TRBD2. V was pared by 0 bases and J by 6 bases, with 4 bases of the junction left unmatched. CDR1 SGHRS and CDR2 YFSETQ come from the germline V gene. This CDR3 region has 14 residues. CDR3 sequence: CASSLGTSYDTQYF. CDR3 DNA sequence: TGCGCCAGCAGCTTGGGGACTAGTTACGATACGCAGTATTTT.

The J gene is TRBJ2-2, the V gene TRBV3-1 (or the pseudogene TRBV3-2); the match to TRBD1 covers 9 bases. The trim removed 4 bases at V and 4 bases at J, leaving 10 bases unmatched. Germline CDR1 LGHDT, CDR2 YNNKEL (reference sequence). The CDR3 length is 17 residues. In nucleotides, the CDR3 is TGTGCCAGCAGCCGAAGAGTAGGGACAGGGATCACCGGGGAGCTGTTTTTT. Its translation is CASSRRVGTGITGELFF.

This clone has a handful of counts. The chain uses TRBV10-3 and TRBJ2-5; 10 positions match TRBD1. Trimming took 8 bases from V and 5 from J; bases not matched to a gene: 11. Germline V gives CDR1 ENHRY, CDR2 SYGVKD. The CDR3 extends over 15 amino acids. DNA for the CDR3: TGTGCCATCGGACCCGCGACAGGGGGCTCGGAGACCCAGTACTTC. Amino acid sequence: CAIGPATGGSETQYF.

This clone was found once. V and J are TRBV7-9 and TRBJ1-3, with D perhaps TRBD1 (6 bases). Germline values: CDR1 SEHNR, CDR2 FQNEAQ (reference sequence). The V and J ends lost 5 bases and 4 bases respectively, with 12 bases between them. The CDR3 is 14 residues long. The DNA of the CDR3 is TGTGCCAGCAGCGCCTCAGGGACAGGAAACACCATATATTTT. Translated, it gives CASSASGTGNTIYF.